This T cell receptor beta chain was retrieved from a study of Ad26.COV2.S vaccination and SARS-CoV-2 variants (dated by TCRdb to about 2021). Regarding the study in general: Donors in the vaccine arm were drawn from COV1001, a multicentre, randomized, double-blind, placebo-controlled phase I-IIa trial testing Ad26.COV2.S in healthy adults. Ad26.COV2.S was administered intramuscularly at a dose of 5x10^10 or 1x10^11 viral particles, either as one shot or as two shots given 56 days apart. The specificity and breadth of SARS-CoV-2-reactive T cell receptors after Ad26.COV2.S vaccination were assessed by TCRbeta repertoire sequencing. The TCR-sequenced set comprised around 30 samples: about 19 Ad26.COV2.S vaccine recipients, 5 placebo recipients and 8 SARS-CoV-2 convalescent individuals. Participants in the trial were split at random into five groups of five each, receiving low-dose or high-dose Ad26.COV2.S once or twice, or else placebo on both occasions. Investigators did not know the trial group allocation while performing experiments and assessing outcomes. General study outcomes and caveats: Comparing responses between vaccine doses or regimens was not something the study was powered to do. After vaccination, substantial breadth of spike-specific CD8+ and CD4+ T cell responses was reported. Compared with placebo recipients, Ad26.COV2.S recipients showed higher spike-specific TCR breadth (P = 0.0014). The authors noted that the TCR breadth and depth analyses may have underestimated total T cell responses. Vaccine and placebo recipients had similar non-spike TCR breadth, a finding consistent with the vaccine containing only spike.

Sample treatment or condition, as interpreted from the label and publication: around 19 received Ad26.COV2.S at low or high dose, single or two shots; about five received placebo; per-sample allocation not given. Repertoires of vaccine and placebo recipients were sequenced from samples collected on day 63 after the first injection. In Cohort 1b, fewer than 30 adults aged 18-55 years were enrolled at a single site in Boston, USA, between 29 July and 7 August 2020. Ad26.COV2.S was a replication-incompetent adenovirus type 26 vector expressing a prefusion-stabilized SARS-CoV-2 spike protein from the original Wuhan strain. On this clone itself: The target of this receptor is not known. No quality values exist for individual bases; no much larger clone is one base distant.

CDR1 SGDLS and CDR2 YYNGEE are derived from the germline V gene. Including cysteine and phenylalanine, the CDR3 has 13 amino acids. Only the CDR3 part of the read is kept: 39 bases, read in frame from the first base. V is cut by 0 bases and J by 2 bases, and the space between the germline ends is 6 bases. TCRbeta CDR3 regions were sequenced with the immunoSEQ Assay. After extraction, genomic DNA underwent amplification by bias-controlled multiplex PCR, followed by high-throughput sequencing. Per the original workflow: Collapsing and filtering of sequences were performed to quantify the absolute abundance of each unique TCRbeta CDR3 region. Usable DNA was measured by amplifying reference genes present in all nucleated cells, and TCRbeta template counts were normalized to that usable DNA to estimate T cell fraction. Repertoire TCRs were annotated as SARS-CoV-2-specific by exact matching of V gene, CDR3 amino acid sequence and J gene to a known reactive TCR set. MIRA supplied the reference SARS-CoV-2 TCR set, which was filtered for enrichment in COVID-19-positive ImmuneCODE repertoires so that public or cross-reactive TCRs were removed. Using the MIRA antigens, annotated TCRs were further analysed by specific ORF or by position within an ORF. Breadth was defined as annotated unique rearrangements over total unique productive rearrangements; depth was the summed frequency of those rearrangements. Two-sided Wilcoxon rank-sum tests were applied when comparing TCR breadth between groups. The source is immuneACCESS, and TCRdb retained only in-frame sequences with V and J called. Part of the clones is not carried over; for the studies checked, unresolved V genes explain less than half of this, and the remainder is unexplained. That table furnishes V, J and clone size, whereas the DNA furnished D and trimming. This sample gives roughly 300,000 clones in total; roughly nine tenths of them show up just once. Jointly, the top ten make up around 6.1% of the sample.

The TCR sequence derives from a person between 18 and 65 years old who received the Ad26.COV2.S COVID-19 vaccine or a placebo. The rearranged chain carries TRBV9 and TRBJ2-7, with the D gene too uncertain to name. The sequencing here drew on peripheral blood, taken in a trial of Ad26.COV2.S vaccine versus placebo. Here is the DNA: TGTGCCAGCAGCGTAGGGCCCGCCTACGAGCAGTACTTC. This encodes CASSVGPAYEQYF.